The subject of this entry is one T cell receptor (beta chain). Germline V CDR1 and CDR2: MGHRA, YSYEKL. CDR3 length equals 13 residues. Trimming left V 3 bases short and J 10 bases short, with 13 bases between. This sample was taken from a study of blood T cell repertoires in COVID-19. This table comes from immunoSEQ multiplex PCR, and its TCRdb copy is limited to in-frame clones, with some not included. The table has approximately 170,000 clones, roughly nine tenths seen once. The material sequenced was peripheral blood. This clonotype was obtained from a man aged 55 to 70 with acute or convalescent COVID-19. The chain is built from TRBV4-1 and TRBJ2-1; D is possibly TRBD1 (5 bases). The CDR3 loop is CASSQVKGREQFF. The DNA of the CDR3 is TGCGCCAGCAGCCAGGTAAAGGGGCGGGAGCAGTTCTTC.